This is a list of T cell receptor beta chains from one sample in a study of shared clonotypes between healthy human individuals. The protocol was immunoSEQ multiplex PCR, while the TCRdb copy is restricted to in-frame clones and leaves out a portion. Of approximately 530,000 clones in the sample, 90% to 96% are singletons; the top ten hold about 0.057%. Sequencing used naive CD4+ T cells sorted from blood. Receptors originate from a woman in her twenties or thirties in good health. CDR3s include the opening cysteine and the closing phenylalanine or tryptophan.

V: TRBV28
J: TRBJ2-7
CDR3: CASSLQGSSYEQYF

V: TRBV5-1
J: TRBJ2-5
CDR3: CASSFGDQETQYF

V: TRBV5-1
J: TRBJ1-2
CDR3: CASSLGGARYGYTF

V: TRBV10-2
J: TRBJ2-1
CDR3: CASTPEGLARFF

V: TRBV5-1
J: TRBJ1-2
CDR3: CASSLGQGEGYTF

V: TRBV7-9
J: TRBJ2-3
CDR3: CASSPGLVAPSTDTQYF

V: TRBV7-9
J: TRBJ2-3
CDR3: CALGLAGADTQYF

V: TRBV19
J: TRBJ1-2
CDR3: CASSITGGARYGYTF

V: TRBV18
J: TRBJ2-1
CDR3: CASSPPVVAESNEQFF

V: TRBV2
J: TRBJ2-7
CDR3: CASSDLGSSISYEQYF

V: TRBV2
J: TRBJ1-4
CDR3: CASSGTGGFNEKLFF

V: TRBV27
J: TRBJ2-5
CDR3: CASSFRGQGAFQETQYF

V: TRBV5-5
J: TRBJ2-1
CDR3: CASSQGLAGGPEQFF

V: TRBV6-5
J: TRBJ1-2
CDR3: CASSARGYNGYTF

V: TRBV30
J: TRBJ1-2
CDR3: CAWSVTVNYGYTF

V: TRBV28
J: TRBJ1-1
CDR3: CASSLRGKMNTEAFF

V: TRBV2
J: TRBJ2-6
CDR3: CASSVGQPWGANVLTF

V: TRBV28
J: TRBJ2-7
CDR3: CASSLRFSEQYF

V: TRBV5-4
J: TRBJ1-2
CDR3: CASSLVAGDLHTF

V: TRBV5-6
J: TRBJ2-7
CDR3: CASSPDRAHPWEQYF

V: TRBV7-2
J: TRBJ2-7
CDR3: CASSLGLPTYEQYF

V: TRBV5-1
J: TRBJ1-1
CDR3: CASSPGTGGTEAFF

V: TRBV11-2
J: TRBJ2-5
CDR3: CASSLVRSGGAETQYF

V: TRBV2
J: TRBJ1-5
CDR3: CASSGQVSSNQPQHF

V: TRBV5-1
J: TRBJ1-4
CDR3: CASRPLTGSTNEKLFF

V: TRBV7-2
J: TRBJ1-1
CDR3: CASSLGQLRAMNTEAFF

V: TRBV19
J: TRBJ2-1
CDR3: CASSIYGTSGSSEQFF

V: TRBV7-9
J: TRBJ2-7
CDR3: CASSLLDRDSYEQYF

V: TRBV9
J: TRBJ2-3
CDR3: CASTLADVTDTQYF

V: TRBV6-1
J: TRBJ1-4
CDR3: CASRIQGTYEKLFF

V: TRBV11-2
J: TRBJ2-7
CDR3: CASSLVPWSSEQYF

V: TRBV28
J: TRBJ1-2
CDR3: CASSTHGTESGYTF

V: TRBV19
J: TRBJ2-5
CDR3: CASSIGGTETQYF

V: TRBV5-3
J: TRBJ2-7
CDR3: CASSSSSGAYEQYF

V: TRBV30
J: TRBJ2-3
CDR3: CAWSVNRASGSSDTQYF

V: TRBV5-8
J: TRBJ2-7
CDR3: CASSSVPGLAYEQYF

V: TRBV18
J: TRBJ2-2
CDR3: CASSPKLGSTGELFF

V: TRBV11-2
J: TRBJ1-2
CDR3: CASSLATLRGLGYTF

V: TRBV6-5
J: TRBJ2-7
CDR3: CASSELGFYEQYF

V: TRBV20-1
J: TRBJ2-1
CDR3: CSAKRDGDLFF

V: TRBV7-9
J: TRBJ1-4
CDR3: CASSLSSTNEKLFF

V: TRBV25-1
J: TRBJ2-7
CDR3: CATRRAGSSYEQYF